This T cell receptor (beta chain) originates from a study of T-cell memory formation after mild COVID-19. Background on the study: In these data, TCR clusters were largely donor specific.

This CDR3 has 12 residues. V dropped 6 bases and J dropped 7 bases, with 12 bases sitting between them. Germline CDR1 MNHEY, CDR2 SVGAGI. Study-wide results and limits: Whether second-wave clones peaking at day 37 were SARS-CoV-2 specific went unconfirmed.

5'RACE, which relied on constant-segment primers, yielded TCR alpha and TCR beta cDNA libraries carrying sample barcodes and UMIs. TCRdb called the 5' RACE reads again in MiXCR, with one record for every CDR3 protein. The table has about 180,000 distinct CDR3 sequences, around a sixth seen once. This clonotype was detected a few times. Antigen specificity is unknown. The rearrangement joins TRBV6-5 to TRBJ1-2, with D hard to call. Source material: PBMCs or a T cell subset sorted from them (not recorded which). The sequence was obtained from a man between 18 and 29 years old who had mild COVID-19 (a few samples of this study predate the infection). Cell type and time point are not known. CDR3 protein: CASRDAGSGYTF. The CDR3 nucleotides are TGTGCCAGCAGAGACGCGGGGTCTGGCTACACCTTC.